The next 25 T cell receptor beta chains were all read from a single sample in a study of blood T cell repertoires in COVID-19. Generated by immunoSEQ multiplex PCR, the TCRdb table keeps only in-frame clones and is missing some. The profile shows about 200,000 clones, more than 70% of them singletons. The sample comprised peripheral blood. The receptors derive from an elderly woman with active or convalescent COVID-19.

This sequence joins TRBV5-6 and TRBJ1-6, with D maybe TRBD1 (6 bases). V lost 4 bases and J lost 7, with 15 bases in between. The CDR3 spans 15 residues. The V gene's germline CDR1 is SGHDT and CDR2 YYEEEE. The CDR3 is CASSIRDTQNSPLHF. As DNA, the CDR3 is TGTGCCAGCAGCATTCGGGACACGCAAAATTCACCCCTCCACTTT.

The J gene is TRBJ2-3, the V gene TRBV9; 11 bases align to TRBD1. CDR1 and CDR2 (germline): SGDLS, YYNGEE. The V segment lost 4 bases and the J segment 3 bases; nucleotides outside the gene matches: 4. This CDR3 is built from 15 residues. CDR3 coding DNA: TGTGCCAGCAGCCGGGACAGGGGGGATACAGATACGCAGTATTTT. As protein: CASSRDRGDTDTQYF.

The chain recombines TRBV7-2 with TRBJ1-2; possibly TRBD1 for D (5 bases). V was cut by 2 bases and J by 0 bases, with 10 bases left in between. CDR3 length: 15 residues. In germline, CDR1 is SGHTA, CDR2 FQGNSA. The CDR3 bases are TGTGCCAGCAGCTTATGGGCAGGGACTAACTATGGCTACACCTTC. Protein sequence: CASSLWAGTNYGYTF.

The chain is built from TRBV9 and TRBJ1-4; TRBD1 agrees at 7 bases. J was trimmed by 4 bases and V by 0 bases; bases with no gene match: 3. The CDR3 runs to 15 residues. In germline, CDR1 is SGDLS, CDR2 YYNGEE. The CDR3 sequence: CASSVAGTVNEKLFF. For the CDR3, the DNA is TGTGCCAGCAGCGTAGCCGGGACAGTTAATGAAAAACTGTTTTTT.

This chain uses TRBV19 with TRBJ1-1, with TRBD1 as a possible D gene (6 bases). The CDR3 spans 15 residues. Between the trimmed V and J ends, which lost 3 bases and 1 base, there was a span of 12 bases. The germline V gene has CDR1 LNHDA and CDR2 SQIVND (reference sequence). CDR3 protein: CASSIRGAENTEAFF. The CDR3 DNA reads as TGTGCCAGTAGTATTCGGGGGGCAGAGAACACTGAAGCTTTCTTT.

The genes are TRBV3-1 (or the pseudogene TRBV3-2) and TRBJ1-1; 7 nucleotides agree with TRBD1. CDR3 length equals 14 residues. CDR1 and CDR2 (germline): LGHDT, YNNKEL (reference sequence). Germline trimming cut 2 bases from V and 4 bases from J; bases unmatched to any gene: 4. In nucleotides, the CDR3 is TGTGCCAGCAGCCAATTACAGGGGACCACTGAAGCTTTCTTT. Translation gives CASSQLQGTTEAFF.

This clone was counted a single time. This chain links TRBV10-2 with TRBJ2-4; 7 positions match TRBD2. Per germline, CDR1 WSHSY and CDR2 SAAADI. V lost 6 bases and J lost 0; bases outside the gene matches: 11. This CDR3 comprises 17 residues. CDR3 in amino acids: CASRSPGGGVAKNIQYF. The CDR3 DNA follows: TGCGCCAGCAGGTCTCCAGGTGGGGGGGTAGCCAAAAACATTCAGTACTTC.

V gene TRBV5-4 combines with J gene TRBJ2-7; maybe TRBD1 (5 bases). Germline CDR1 SGHNT, CDR2 YYREEE (reference sequence). V was cut by 1 base and J by 2 bases, with 16 bases left in between. This CDR3 region has 16 residues. DNA for the CDR3: TGTGCCAGCAGCTTGTATGGTAGGGGCGAGACCTACGAGCAGTACTTC. Amino acid sequence: CASSLYGRGETYEQYF.

The chain uses TRBV19 and TRBJ2-7, with 9 bases aligning to TRBD1. The CDR3 extends over 16 amino acids. V lost 1 base, J lost 7 bases, and 11 bases stayed unmatched. Germline CDR1 and CDR2: LNHDA and SQIVND (reference sequence). The CDR3 DNA reads as TGTGCCAGTAGTATAGTGGCTGGACAGGGGATAAGGGAGCAGTACTTC. Amino acids: CASSIVAGQGIREQYF.

This clone was counted only a few times. The V and J genes are TRBV29-1 and TRBJ1-2, with 10 bases fitting TRBD1. The V gene end was trimmed by 4 bases and the J gene end by 2 bases; junction bases not matched to a gene: 4. Per germline, CDR1 SQVTM and CDR2 ANQGSEA. The CDR3 length is 14 residues. The CDR3 bases are TGCAGCGTTGGGGACAGGGGAGTCAACTATGGCTACACCTTC. This sequence encodes CSVGDRGVNYGYTF.

This rearrangement joins TRBV5-4 to TRBJ1-1; the D gene is possibly TRBD1 (5 bases). The germline CDR1 and CDR2 sequences are SGHNT and YYREEE (reference sequence). With 4 bases removed from V and 5 bases from J, the gap between germline ends came to 21 bases. The CDR3 runs to 16 residues. DNA of the CDR3: TGTGCCAGCAGCCCATTACCAGGGCTCGTAGGGACTGAAGCTTTCTTT. Protein: CASSPLPGLVGTEAFF.

V gene TRBV6-6 combines with J gene TRBJ1-1; D gene uncertain. CDR3 length: 14 amino acids. V was shortened by 2 bases and J by 4 bases, with 11 bases between the two germline ends. Germline lookup yields CDR1 MNHNY and CDR2 SVGAGI (reference sequence). This CDR3 is CASSYQVLSTEAFF. The CDR3 coding sequence is TGTGCCAGCAGTTACCAGGTATTGAGCACTGAAGCTTTCTTT.

J is TRBJ2-5 and V is TRBV5-1; 11 positions agree with TRBD2. V was clipped by 4 bases and J by 5 bases; unmatched bases: 10. The germline V gene encodes CDR1 SGHRS and CDR2 YFSETQ. The CDR3 loop spans 16 amino acids. The CDR3 DNA reads as TGCGCCAGCAGCCCGAGTAGCGGGGGGGCGAGGGAGACCCAGTACTTC. Translating it yields CASSPSSGGARETQYF.

This sequence joins TRBV15 and TRBJ2-2, with 7 positions matching TRBD2. Trimming cost V 0 bases and J 2 bases; bases outside gene matches: 9. CDR1 is LNHNV and CDR2 is YYDKDF in the germline V gene (reference sequence). This CDR3 has 18 amino acids. The CDR3 loop is CATSRDRAGEANTGELFF. As DNA, the CDR3 is TGTGCCACCAGCAGAGATCGGGCGGGGGAGGCTAACACCGGGGAGCTGTTTTTT.

This rearrangement joins TRBV7-8 to TRBJ1-4; TRBD1 matches 7 bases. Looked up from germline, CDR1 is SGHVS and CDR2 is FQNEAQ. V lost 5 bases, J lost 2 bases, and 5 bases stayed unmatched. CDR3 length: 15 amino acids. This CDR3 reads CASSPPTGTNEKLFF. The CDR3 DNA reads TGTGCCAGCAGCCCCCCGACAGGGACTAATGAAAAACTGTTTTTT.

The chain uses TRBV27 and TRBJ2-5; possibly TRBD2 for D (6 bases). CDR1 is MNHEY and CDR2 is SMNVEV in the germline V gene (reference sequence). The CDR3 length is 17 residues. The ends were cut back, 0 bases at V and 3 bases at J, with 17 bases in the middle. The CDR3, as DNA: TGTGCCAGCAGTTTATCCATGGGCGGGGCAGGAGAAGAGACCCAGTACTTC. Protein sequence: CASSLSMGGAGEETQYF.

The rearrangement links TRBV5-1 to TRBJ2-7, with 8 nucleotides matching TRBD1. Trimming at V came to 4 bases and at J to 5 bases, leaving 14 bases not matched to a gene. This CDR3 has 16 residues. Germline CDR1 SGHRS, CDR2 YFSETQ. The CDR3 is CASSQPRTGTPHEQYF. The CDR3 nucleotides are TGCGCCAGCAGCCAGCCCCGGACAGGGACCCCCCACGAGCAGTACTTC.

There are a few counts of this clone. The CDR3 here is CASSLAIGDYGYTF. CDR3 DNA sequence: TGTGCCAGCAGTTTAGCCATAGGGGACTATGGCTACACCTTC. The chain employs TRBV27 and TRBJ1-2; maybe TRBD1 (5 bases). V lost 2 bases to trimming and J lost 3 bases, with 10 bases between them. The CDR3 is 14 amino acids. Germline V CDR1 and CDR2: MNHEY, SMNVEV (reference sequence).

The J gene is TRBJ2-1, the V gene TRBV19, with 8 bases matching TRBD1. Germline V gene data show CDR1 as LNHDA and CDR2 as SQIVND (reference sequence). The CDR3 has 11 amino acids. V was pared by 7 bases and J by 13 bases, with 6 bases of the junction left unmatched. The CDR3 here is CASMDRVRQFF. CDR3 bases: TGTGCCAGTATGGACAGGGTTCGCCAGTTCTTC.

This clone has a handful of counts. The chain uses TRBV28 and TRBJ2-7; D ambiguous. Trimming removed 1 base at V and 3 bases at J, with 13 bases between. Per germline, CDR1 MDHEN and CDR2 SYDVKM. The CDR3 contains 15 residues. DNA for the CDR3: TGTGCCAGCAGTTTATTATCGGTCCTGGTCTACGAGCAGTACTTC. Encoded protein: CASSLLSVLVYEQYF. Filled out from reference TRBV28 and TRBJ2-7, the complete variable domain reads DVKVTQSSRYLVKRTGEKVFLECVQDMDHENMFWYRQDPGLGLRLIYFSYDVKMKEKGDIPEGYSVSREKKERFSLILESASTNQTSMYLCASSLLSVLVYEQYFGPGTRLTVT.

V and J are TRBV3-1 (or the pseudogene TRBV3-2) and TRBJ2-7, with D tentatively TRBD1 (5 bases). Trimming removed 4 bases at V and 5 bases at J, with 18 bases between. Germline CDR1 and CDR2: LGHDT and YNNKEL (reference sequence). The CDR3 runs 15 residues. The DNA for the CDR3 is TGTGCCAGCAGCCCAAGGTCCAGGGCGACCGACGAGCAGTACTTC. Translation gives CASSPRSRATDEQYF.

This chain uses TRBV5-4 with TRBJ1-1; D is uncertain. V gave up 0 bases and J gave up 2 bases, with 8 bases separating them. In germline, CDR1 is SGHNT, CDR2 YYREEE (reference sequence). This CDR3 spans 14 amino acids. The CDR3 is CASSLGTDNTEAFF. The CDR3 DNA follows: TGTGCCAGCAGCTTGGGTACAGATAACACTGAAGCTTTCTTT. The full variable domain, its missing parts supplied by reference TRBV5-4 and TRBJ1-1, is ETGVTQSPTHLIKTRGQQVTLRCSSQSGHNTVSWYQQALGQGPQFIFQYYREEENGRGNFPPRFSGLQFPNYSSELNVNALELDDSALYLCASSLGTDNTEAFFGQGTRLTVV.

The chain combines TRBV28 with TRBJ2-7; TRBD2 matches 13 bases. Trimming removed 6 bases from V and 3 bases from J; junction bases left unmatched: 14. This CDR3 comprises 18 residues. From germline, CDR1 is MDHEN and CDR2 SYDVKM. Here the CDR3 DNA reads TGTGCCAGCAGCCCTTCCCCTTATGGACTAGCGGGAGTCTACGAGCAGTACTTC. Protein sequence: CASSPSPYGLAGVYEQYF.

This sequence joins TRBV27 and TRBJ2-1, with TRBD2 matching over 10 bases. V lost 3 bases, J lost 9 bases, and 11 bases stayed unmatched. Germline V gene sequence: CDR1 MNHEY, CDR2 SMNVEV (reference sequence). The CDR3 contains 16 residues. The CDR3: CASSFSSSGGEGEQFF. CDR3 sequence (DNA): TGTGCCAGCAGTTTCTCTTCGAGCGGGGGGGAGGGTGAGCAGTTCTTC.

This sequence joins TRBV25-1 and TRBJ2-7, with D possibly TRBD1 on 5 matching bases. Trimming left V 2 bases short and J 3 bases short, with 11 bases between. Germline V gene lookup returns CDR1 MGHDK and CDR2 SYGVNS. This CDR3 spans 14 amino acids. The CDR3 coding sequence is TGTGCCAGCAGTGAACAAGGGGCCCTCTACGAGCAGTACTTC. Residues: CASSEQGALYEQYF.